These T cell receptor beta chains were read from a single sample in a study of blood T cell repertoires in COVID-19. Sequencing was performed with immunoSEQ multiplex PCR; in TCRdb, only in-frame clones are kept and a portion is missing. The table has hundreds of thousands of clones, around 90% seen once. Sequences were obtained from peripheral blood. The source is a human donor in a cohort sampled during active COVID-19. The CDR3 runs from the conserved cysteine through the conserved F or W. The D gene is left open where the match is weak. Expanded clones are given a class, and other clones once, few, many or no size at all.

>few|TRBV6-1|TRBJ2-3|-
CASTEKETRGVYF
TGTGCCAGCACTGAAAAGGAGACTAGGGGTGTGTATTTT
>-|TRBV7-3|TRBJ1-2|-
CASSLDGRTAHGYTF
TGTGCCAGCAGCCTTGATGGGCGGACAGCTCATGGCTACACCTTC
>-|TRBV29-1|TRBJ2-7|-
CSVRGLLHLSYEQYF
TGCAGCGTTAGAGGATTACTTCACTTATCCTACGAGCAGTACTTC
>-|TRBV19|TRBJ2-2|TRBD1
CATISRGHGELFF
TGTGCCACCATATCCAGGGGGCACGGGGAGCTGTTTTTT
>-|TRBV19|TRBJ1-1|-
CASSTAGRSNTEAFF
TGTGCCAGTAGTACCGCAGGGAGGTCGAACACTGAAGCTTTCTTT
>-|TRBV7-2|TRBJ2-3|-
CASSPRGGGGTDTQYF
TGTGCCAGCAGCCCCCGCGGCGGGGGCGGCACAGATACGCAGTATTTT
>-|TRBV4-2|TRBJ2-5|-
CASSQGRSTGQETQYF
TGTGCCAGCAGCCAAGGCAGATCGACAGGACAAGAGACCCAGTACTTC
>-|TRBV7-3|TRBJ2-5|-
CASSLSGYETQYF
TGTGCCAGCAGCTTATCAGGGTACGAGACCCAGTACTTC
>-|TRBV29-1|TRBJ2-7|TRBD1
CSVGGQGTYEQYF
TGCAGCGTTGGAGGACAGGGGACCTACGAGCAGTACTTC
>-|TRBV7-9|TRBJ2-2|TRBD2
CASSPREFNTGELFF
TGTGCCAGCAGCCCGCGGGAGTTCAACACCGGGGAGCTGTTTTTT
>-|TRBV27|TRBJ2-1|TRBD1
CASSSRDRHNEQFF
TGTGCCAGCAGTTCCAGGGACAGACACAATGAGCAGTTCTTC